This T cell receptor beta chain was obtained from a study of T cell repertoires in cytomegalovirus infection. At the level of the study: Well-studied HLA-B-restricted CMV epitopes were used in the study alongside recently identified HLA-C-restricted ones. Indicated by public TCR beta signatures were CMV infection and matching HLA type. Study outcomes and limitations: CMV carriers with the relevant HLA were identified by cumulative public TCR beta family frequency.

TCRdb reanalysed the reads using MiXCR and keeps one entry per CDR3 protein. The repertoire holds about 830,000 distinct CDR3 sequences, with 30% to 35% as singletons. This clonotype was counted ten times or more. Its antigen remains unknown. Source: cultured CD8+ T cells from PBMCs, taken from culture after CMV antigen stimulation. This clonotype originated in a human donor in good health (CMV status not recorded). Some clones in this sample may be carry-over from other donors' samples.

The CDR3 here is CASREYSNQPQHF. The CDR3, as DNA: TGTGCCTCACGGGAGTATAGCAATCAGCCCCAGCATTTT. V is TRBV10-3 and J is TRBJ1-5, with no clear D. The CDR3 is 13 amino acids. Germline V gene data show CDR1 as ENHRY and CDR2 as SYGVKD. Trimming took off 11 bases at V and 0 bases at J, with 11 bases between the two ends.